This paragraph covers one TCR beta chain sequence. Antigen specificity is unknown. Specified time point: cycle 4 day 1 (C4D1), after 6 weeks of nivolumab. Following autologous stem cell transplantation, relapse occurred in every patient, and exposure to brentuximab vedotin varied. The data were taken from a study of PD-1 blockade in classical Hodgkin lymphoma. Turning to the study itself: It was nivolumab at 3 mg/kg, given intravenously every 2 weeks, that patients received.

TCRdb's copy holds only in-frame clones and misses some; the assay was immunoSEQ multiplex PCR. The table lists about 27,000 clones, 55% to 85% of them singletons. Whole-study results and caveats: Baseline TCR diversity was reportedly lower in newly diagnosed patients than in healthy donors. It was reported as lower still in relapsed/refractory patients. Prior to therapy, complete responders displayed diversity much like that of newly diagnosed patients.

Per the germline V gene, CDR1 is SNHLY and CDR2 is FYNNEI. The length of the CDR3 is 16 residues. Trimming shortened V by 6 bases and J by 2 bases, and 16 bases separated the two germline ends. This chain joins TRBV2 and TRBJ1-4; the D is unclear. This TCR came from a human donor with classical Hodgkin lymphoma. Sequencing was performed on peripheral blood mononuclear cells (PBMCs), taken before the fourth cycle of nivolumab. In DNA, the CDR3 is TGTGCCAGCAGCGGGAGTGGTGCAAGGACTAATGAAAAACTGTTTTTT. Translating it yields CASSGSGARTNEKLFF.